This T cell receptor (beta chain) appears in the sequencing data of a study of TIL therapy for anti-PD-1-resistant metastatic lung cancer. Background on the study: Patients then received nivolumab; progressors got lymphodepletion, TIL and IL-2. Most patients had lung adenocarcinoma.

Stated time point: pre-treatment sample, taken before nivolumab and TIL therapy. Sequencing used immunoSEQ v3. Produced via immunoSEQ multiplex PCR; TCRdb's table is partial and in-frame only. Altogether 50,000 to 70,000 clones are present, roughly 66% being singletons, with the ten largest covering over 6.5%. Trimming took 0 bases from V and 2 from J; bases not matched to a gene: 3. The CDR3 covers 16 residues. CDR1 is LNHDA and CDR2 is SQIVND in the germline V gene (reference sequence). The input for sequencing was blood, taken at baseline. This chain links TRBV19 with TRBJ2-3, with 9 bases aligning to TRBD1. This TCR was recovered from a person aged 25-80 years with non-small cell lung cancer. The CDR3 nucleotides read TGTGCCAGTAGTATAGATGGGACAGGGAACACAGATACGCAGTATTTT. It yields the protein CASSIDGTGNTDTQYF.